This paragraph covers one T cell receptor (beta chain) sequence. Its antigen is not known. The record originates from a study of shared clonotypes between healthy human individuals. TCRdb's copy holds only in-frame clones and misses some; the assay was immunoSEQ multiplex PCR. The sample lists about 490,000 clones, 78% seen once, with approximately 12% in the top ten. Study-wide results and caveats: Sampling used blood alone; tissue repertoires probably differ. In having few donors, the study represented limited genetic and exposure-history diversity.

Genomic DNA, for the unsorted samples, came from tens of millions of PBMCs. Trimming cost V 0 bases and J 8 bases; bases outside gene matches: 8. Germline V gives CDR1 SGDLS, CDR2 YYNGEE. This CDR3 is built from 17 residues. The chain carries TRBV9 and TRBJ2-3, with TRBD2 matching over 14 bases. Sequences were obtained from PBMCs. The receptor's source is a woman aged 35 to 49 in good health. Some clones in this sample may be carry-over from other donors' samples. The CDR3 coding sequence is TGTGCCAGCAGCGTAGCGGGGACTAGCGGGAGCATGGGTACGCAGTATTTT. Its protein product is CASSVAGTSGSMGTQYF.